This T cell receptor (beta chain) was found in a study of immune evolution from preneoplasia to lung adenocarcinoma. Study-wide results and caveats: Normal lung had highest clonality; later lesions appeared denser, more diverse.

Profiled with immunoSEQ multiplex PCR; TCRdb holds only in-frame clones, not every one. Here the sample spans 15,000 or so clones, approximately 86% being singletons. As regards this clone: Its antigen is unidentified.

Two lung cancer pathologists independently confirmed each histologic diagnosis. V gave up 5 bases and J gave up 8 bases, with 15 bases separating them. The CDR3 sequence is 13 residues long. The germline gives CDR1 MNHNY, CDR2 SVGAGI (reference sequence). This clonotype originated in a person aged 65 to 79 with invasive lung adenocarcinoma. Sequencing input: FFPE invasive lung adenocarcinoma tissue. The gene calls are TRBV6-6 and TRBJ1-1; D may be TRBD1 (5 bases). The CDR3 nucleotides are TGTGCCAGCAGTCCTAGTGGGACGGGAGAAGCTTTCTTT. Its protein is CASSPSGTGEAFF.